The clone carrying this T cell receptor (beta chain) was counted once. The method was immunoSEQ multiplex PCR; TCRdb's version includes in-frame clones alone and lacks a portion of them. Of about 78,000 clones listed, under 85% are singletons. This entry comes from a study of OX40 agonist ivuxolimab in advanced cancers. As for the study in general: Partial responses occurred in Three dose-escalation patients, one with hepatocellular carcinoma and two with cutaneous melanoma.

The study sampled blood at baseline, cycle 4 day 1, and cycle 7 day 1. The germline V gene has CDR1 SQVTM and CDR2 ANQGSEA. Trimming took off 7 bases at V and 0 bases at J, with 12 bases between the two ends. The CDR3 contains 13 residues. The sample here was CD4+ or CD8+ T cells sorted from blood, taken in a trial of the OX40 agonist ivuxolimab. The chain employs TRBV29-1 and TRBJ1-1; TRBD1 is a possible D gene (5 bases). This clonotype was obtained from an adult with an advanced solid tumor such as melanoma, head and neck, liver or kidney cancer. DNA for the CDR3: TGCAGCGCTGGGACGGCTATGAACACTGAAGCTTTCTTT. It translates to CSAGTAMNTEAFF.